The 14 T cell receptor beta chains below were found in one sample sequenced in a study of blood T cell repertoires in COVID-19. Clones were read by immunoSEQ multiplex PCR, and TCRdb kept only the in-frame ones, dropping some. Here the sample spans 350,000 to 450,000 clones, roughly 90% being singletons. The sequencing sample was made of PBMCs or T cells enriched from blood (not recorded which). These receptors came from a woman aged 18-29 years who had been exposed to COVID-19.

V is TRBV5-1 and J is TRBJ1-3; TRBD1 matches at 9 bases. The CDR3 is 18 amino acids. Germline values: CDR1 SGHRS, CDR2 YFSETQ. The junction had 14 bases not matched to a gene; V was cut back by 2 bases and J by 5 bases. The CDR3 DNA is TGCGCCAGCAGCTTTTCCCCCGGCGGGACAGGGTTTAGAAACACCATATATTTT. The encoded protein is CASSFSPGGTGFRNTIYF. Variable domain in full (rest from reference TRBV5-1 and TRBJ1-3): KAGVTQTPRYLIKTRGQQVTLSCSPISGHRSVSWYQQTPGQGLQFLFEYFSETQRNKGNFPGRFSGRQFSNSRSEMNVSTLELGDSALYLCASSFSPGGTGFRNTIYFGEGSWLTVV.

J is TRBJ2-1 and V is TRBV2; D gene unclear. Trimming cost V 6 bases and J 0 bases, with 9 bases left between them. CDR3 length: 14 residues. Per germline, CDR1 SNHLY and CDR2 FYNNEI. The DNA of the CDR3 is TGTGCCAGCAGGCAGCCTAGCTCCTACAATGAGCAGTTCTTC. Protein sequence: CASRQPSSYNEQFF. The full variable domain, in which reference TRBV2 and TRBJ2-1 provide the parts outside the CDR3, is EPEVTQTPSHQVTQMGQEVILRCVPISNHLYFYWYRQILGQKVEFLVSFYNNEISEKSEIFDDQFSVERPDGSNFTLKIRSTKLEDSAMYFCASRQPSSYNEQFFGPGTRLTVL.

The chain uses TRBV28 and TRBJ2-5, with TRBD1 identical over 8 bases. The germline CDR1 and CDR2 sequences are MDHEN and SYDVKM. There are 13 residues in the CDR3. V lost 6 bases to trimming and J lost 4 bases; unmatched junction nucleotides: 4. The CDR3 DNA reads TGTGCCAGCAGAGCCAGGGGGCGAGAGACCCAGTACTTC. Translation gives CASRARGRETQYF.

This chain joins TRBV27 and TRBJ2-2, with 8 bases lining up with TRBD2. V was clipped by 2 bases and J by 1 base; unmatched bases: 6. The CDR3 covers 17 residues. Germline lookup yields CDR1 MNHEY and CDR2 SMNVEV (reference sequence). The CDR3 nucleotides read TGTGCCAGCAGTTTACCGGCCGGGACTAGGAACACCGGGGAGCTGTTTTTT. Translation gives CASSLPAGTRNTGELFF.

This chain uses TRBV5-1 with TRBJ2-5; tentative D call: TRBD2 (5 bases). V shed 6 bases and J shed 4 bases, with 22 bases lying between them. The CDR3 runs 16 residues. Germline V CDR1 and CDR2: SGHRS, YFSETQ. The CDR3 region is CASNSPSGGGGETQYF. The CDR3 nucleotides are TGCGCCAGCAACTCCCCCTCGGGCGGAGGAGGAGAGACCCAGTACTTC.

The chain employs TRBV7-2 and TRBJ2-2; TRBD1 might be the D (6 bases). The CDR3 is 14 amino acids. CDR1 is SGHTA, CDR2 FQGNSA, per germline. Trimming removed 5 bases at V and 4 bases at J, with 11 bases between. Here the CDR3 reads CASSRNRATGELFF. The CDR3 DNA reads TGTGCCAGCAGCAGAAACAGGGCCACCGGGGAGCTGTTTTTT.

J is TRBJ1-1 and V is TRBV20-1; a possible D gene is TRBD1 (5 bases). The CDR3 sequence is 11 residues long. CDR1 and CDR2 from the germline V gene are DFQATT and SNEGSKA (reference sequence). The CDR3 coding sequence is TGCAGATACGTAAGGGGAACTGAAGCTTTCTTT. Translation: CRYVRGTEAFF.

V gene TRBV6-2 or TRBV6-3 combines with J gene TRBJ2-1; D gene ambiguous. The CDR3 loop spans 12 amino acids. Germline-derived CDR1 and CDR2 are MNHEY and SVGEGT. Trimming left V 6 bases short and J 9 bases short, with 12 bases between. The CDR3 sequence is CASSLTMGEQFF. CDR3 DNA sequence: TGTGCCAGCAGCCTGACAATGGGTGAGCAGTTCTTC.

This sequence joins TRBV14 and TRBJ1-6; 9 bases are shared with TRBD1. From germline, CDR1 is SGHDN and CDR2 FVKESK. The CDR3 is 16 residues long. Trimming removed 4 bases from V and 7 bases from J; junction bases left unmatched: 8. CDR3 in amino acids: CASSPLRDRVNSPLHF. CDR3 in DNA: TGTGCCAGCAGCCCGCTACGGGACAGGGTAAATTCACCCCTCCACTTT.

This chain uses TRBV18 with TRBJ1-5; 7 nucleotides match TRBD1. The CDR3 is 16 amino acids. Germline V CDR1 and CDR2: KGHSH, LQKENI. J lost 2 bases, V lost 4 bases, and 8 bases had no gene match. CDR3 loop: CASSLRQGEGNQPQHF. The CDR3 nucleotides read TGTGCCAGCTCACTCCGACAGGGAGAGGGCAATCAGCCCCAGCATTTT.

The chain carries TRBV19 and TRBJ1-6; D gene unclear. The CDR3 is 14 amino acids. The V end was cut by 3 bases, the J end by 5 bases, with 8 bases between. Germline V gene sequence: CDR1 LNHDA, CDR2 SQIVND (reference sequence). In DNA form, the CDR3 reads TGTGCCAGTAGTATGCAGGTCGATAATTCACCCCTCCACTTT. Protein: CASSMQVDNSPLHF.

V usage is TRBV4-1 and J usage is TRBJ2-7, with D possibly being TRBD2 (5 bases). The length of the CDR3 is 15 residues. The germline V gene encodes CDR1 MGHRA and CDR2 YSYEKL. V lost 0 bases, J lost 3 bases, and 12 bases lay in between. CDR3 DNA sequence: TGCGCCAGCAGCCAAGACGAGCGGCCATTCTACGAGCAGTACTTC. It codes for CASSQDERPFYEQYF.

The rearrangement links TRBV6-2 or TRBV6-3 to TRBJ2-1, with D unresolved. CDR1 and CDR2 from the germline V gene are MNHEY and SVGEGT. This CDR3 region has 12 residues. Trimming left V 4 bases short and J 8 bases short, with 9 bases between. The CDR3 region is CASSLLAYEQFF. The CDR3 coding sequence is TGTGCCAGCAGTTTATTAGCCTATGAGCAGTTCTTC.

The rearrangement joins TRBV6-6 to TRBJ2-3; no definite D call. The V and J ends lost 0 bases and 2 bases respectively, with 9 bases between them. CDR1 is MNHNY, CDR2 SVGAGI, per germline (reference sequence). The CDR3 spans 15 residues. CDR3 amino acids: CASSYSAGFTDTQYF. DNA of the CDR3: TGTGCCAGCAGTTACTCAGCAGGCTTCACAGATACGCAGTATTTT.